These 6 T cell receptor beta chains were sequenced from one sample in a study of T cell changes during pregnancy in multiple sclerosis. Assay used: immunoSEQ multiplex PCR; TCRdb lists only in-frame clones, some missing. Of tens of thousands of clones listed, roughly nine tenths are singletons. The material was peripheral blood, obtained in the third trimester of pregnancy. These receptor sequences come from a female donor with multiple sclerosis, enrolled in a pregnancy study.

The rearrangement uses TRBV4-2 and TRBJ2-7, with D perhaps matching TRBD1 (5 bases). V lost 4 bases and J 1 base, leaving 14 bases between the germline ends. The CDR3 consists of 15 residues. Germline CDR1 and CDR2: LGHNA and YNFKEQ. CDR3 DNA sequence: TGTGCCAGCAGCCGGCTAGGCGACAGTTCCTACGAGCAGTACTTC. Translated, it gives CASSRLGDSSYEQYF.

The rearrangement joins TRBV6-5 to TRBJ2-7; 7 bases are a match to TRBD1. Germline CDR1 and CDR2: MNHEY and SVGAGI. The CDR3 is 14 residues long. The V gene end was trimmed by 6 bases and the J gene end by 6 bases; junction bases not matched to a gene: 11. CDR3 in DNA: TGTGCCAGCAGGCCGGGACAGATAAAGGGCGAGCAGTACTTC. Its translation is CASRPGQIKGEQYF.

The chain links TRBV5-1 to TRBJ2-3; D call uncertain. V shed 1 base and J shed 0 bases, with 9 bases lying between them. The CDR3 is 15 residues long. From germline, CDR1 is SGHRS and CDR2 YFSETQ. CDR3 nucleotide sequence: TGCGCCAGCAGCTTGTTACTCCCAAGCACAGATACGCAGTATTTT. Protein sequence: CASSLLLPSTDTQYF.

CDR3 nucleotide sequence: TGTGCCAGTAGTATTAAGGGGGATGGCTACACCTTC. This translates into CASSIKGDGYTF. The V call is TRBV19, the J call TRBJ1-2; possible D gene TRBD1, 6 bases. V was cut by 3 bases and J by 6 bases, with 8 bases left in between. The CDR3 has 12 amino acids. Germline-derived CDR1 and CDR2 are LNHDA and SQIVND (reference sequence). Together with reference TRBV19 and TRBJ1-2, the CDR3 gives the full variable domain: DGGITQSPKYLFRKEGQNVTLSCEQNLNHDAMYWYRQDPGQGLRLIYYSQIVNDFQKGDIAEGYSVSREKKESFPLTVTSAQKNPTAFYLCASSIKGDGYTFGSGTRLTVV.

The chain employs TRBV18 and TRBJ1-2; TRBD1 matches at 7 bases. CDR3 length equals 14 residues. J lost 5 bases, V lost 5 bases, and 8 bases had no gene match. Germline assignment: CDR1 KGHSH and CDR2 LQKENI. The CDR3 nucleotides are TGTGCCAGCTCATCCAGGGGGTTCGGGTATGGCTACACCTTC. Translated, it gives CASSSRGFGYGYTF.

The V and J genes are TRBV6-6 and TRBJ1-2; weak D call: TRBD1 (5 bases). Germline CDR1 and CDR2: MNHNY and SVGAGI (reference sequence). V lost 7 bases, J lost 4 bases, and 13 bases lay in between. The CDR3 is 13 residues long. The chain's CDR3 is CASNRQFAYGYTF. In DNA form, the CDR3 reads TGTGCCAGCAACCGACAGTTCGCCTATGGCTACACCTTC.